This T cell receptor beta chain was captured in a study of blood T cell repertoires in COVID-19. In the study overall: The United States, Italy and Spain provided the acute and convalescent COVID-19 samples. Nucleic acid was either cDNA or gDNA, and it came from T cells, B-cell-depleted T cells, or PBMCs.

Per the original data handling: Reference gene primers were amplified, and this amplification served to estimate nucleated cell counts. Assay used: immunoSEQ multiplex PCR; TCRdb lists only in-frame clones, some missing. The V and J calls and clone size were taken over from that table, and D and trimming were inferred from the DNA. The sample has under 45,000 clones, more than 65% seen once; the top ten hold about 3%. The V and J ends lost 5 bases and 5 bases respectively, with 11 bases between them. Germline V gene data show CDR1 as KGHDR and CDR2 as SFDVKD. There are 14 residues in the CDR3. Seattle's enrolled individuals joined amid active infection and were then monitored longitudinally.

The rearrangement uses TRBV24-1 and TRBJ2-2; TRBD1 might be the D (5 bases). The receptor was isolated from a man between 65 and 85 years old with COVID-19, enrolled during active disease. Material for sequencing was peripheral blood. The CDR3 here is CATSVQGGTGELFF. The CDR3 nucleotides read TGTGCCACCAGTGTGCAGGGTGGAACCGGGGAGCTGTTTTTT.